This is a list of T cell receptor beta chains from one sample in a study of T cell responses to AZD1222 COVID-19 vaccine. The assay was immunoSEQ multiplex PCR, and TCRdb's table has in-frame clones only and misses some. The data contain roughly 140,000 clones, 80% to 90% of them seen just once; the ten biggest clones take up around 1.6%. Specimen: peripheral blood, collected on day 0 of AZD1222 vaccination. These receptors were collected from an adult in good health. The conserved cysteine and the conserved F or W are not part of the CDR3 here. Each record gives: CDR3 protein, V gene, J gene, clone size. Part of the rows lack a size; the others show once, few, many or a class for expanded clones.

ASSISPRATGELF,TRBV7-6,TRBJ2-2,.
ASRDLAEPYNEQF,TRBV19,TRBJ2-1,once
SARVAQAEY,TRBV20-1,TRBJ2-7,.
ASSYSVRVYEQY,TRBV6-5,TRBJ2-7,.
ASSKGTSGNRDEQF,TRBV5-4,TRBJ2-1,.
ASSFAQPEGTF,TRBV7-9,TRBJ1-1,.
ASSVATGDDTEAF,TRBV9,TRBJ1-1,.
ASMPGHLSLGEAF,TRBV5-1,TRBJ1-1,.
ASSWAFAYEQY,TRBV27,TRBJ2-7,.
ASSTLGQGRSPLH,TRBV19,TRBJ1-6,.
ASSLTSADTQY,TRBV7-2,TRBJ2-3,.
ASSPNRQSAMNTEAF,TRBV27,TRBJ1-1,.
ASSLRLRVGYT,TRBV28,TRBJ1-2,.
ASTAGLGGYT,TRBV6-5,TRBJ1-2,.
ASSLAGQGTYNEQF,TRBV5-1,TRBJ2-1,.
ASSWAGPADTQY,TRBV5-5,TRBJ2-3,.
ASSESHLTDTQY,TRBV10-2,TRBJ2-3,.
ASSEPSPGQGFNSPLH,TRBV25-1,TRBJ1-6,once
ASSSTGTGHWPQH,TRBV5-8,TRBJ1-5,once
ASSFTTGLGAYGYT,TRBV5-1,TRBJ1-2,.
AWSQSERVSY,TRBV30,TRBJ2-3,.
ASSDPRDRARIDNEQF,TRBV25-1,TRBJ2-1,.
ATGTIYEQY,TRBV19,TRBJ2-7,.
ASSGGGGASYEQY,TRBV10-1,TRBJ2-7,.
ASSEEASSYEQY,TRBV6-4,TRBJ2-7,.
AWIPRPEAF,TRBV30,TRBJ1-1,.
ASSFHPGQGPLYEQY,TRBV5-6,TRBJ2-7,.
ASSSDSGRADTQY,TRBV28,TRBJ2-3,.
ASSLSGQGGSPLH,TRBV7-3,TRBJ1-6,.
ASSSPLRGIYEQY,TRBV5-1,TRBJ2-7,.
ASSFPGRGYT,TRBV7-9,TRBJ1-2,.
ASSGSASFNYGYT,TRBV2,TRBJ1-2,.
ARSLAVGAGRGGEAF,TRBV7-5,TRBJ1-1,.
ASSQQDRYEQY,TRBV5-6,TRBJ2-7,.
ASSQPDVWGRDEQF,TRBV4-2,TRBJ2-1,.
ASRFYSGTKDGYT,TRBV28,TRBJ1-2,once
ASSLAGQGNSPLH,TRBV7-8,TRBJ1-6,.
ASSYRETGELF,TRBV6-2/TRBV6-3,TRBJ2-2,.
ASSEDGENNEQF,TRBV6-4,TRBJ2-1,.
ASSAPGTANTEAF,TRBV28,TRBJ1-1,.
ASSLGAGNYGYT,TRBV5-6,TRBJ1-2,.
ASSLSASSYEQY,TRBV4-1,TRBJ2-7,.
ASSPTRQETQY,TRBV18,TRBJ2-5,.
ASSPSLYTDTQY,TRBV6-5,TRBJ2-3,few
ASSSGQGNSAGELF,TRBV7-9,TRBJ2-2,.
ASSLAAQDGNTIY,TRBV7-2,TRBJ1-3,few
ASSFAGAGSYEQY,TRBV13,TRBJ2-7,.
AISVGQERRLDGYT,TRBV10-3,TRBJ1-2,.
ASSINKWNTEAF,TRBV19,TRBJ1-1,once
AIDRYNEQF,TRBV6-5,TRBJ2-1,.
ATSQLDRVNTEAF,TRBV15,TRBJ1-1,few
ASSPGYGDTQY,TRBV18,TRBJ2-3,few
ASSLGQNYNEQF,TRBV5-1,TRBJ2-1,.
ASSSLSPSGGKF,TRBV5-4,TRBJ2-1,.
ASSCLPLDRGVANTEAF,TRBV13,TRBJ1-1,.
ATGGQARVPF,TRBV28,TRBJ1-1,.
ASSFITAHGYT,TRBV12-3/TRBV12-4,TRBJ1-2,.
ASSDPASGRTHEQY,TRBV10-1,TRBJ2-7,.
ASSGGRDEV,TRBV5-1,TRBJ2-1,.